What follows are 3 T cell receptor beta chains derived from one specimen sequenced in a study of cytomegalovirus exposure and HLA in healthy donors. PCR used 60 Vbeta primers and 13 Jbeta primers. Sequencing was performed with immunoSEQ multiplex PCR; in TCRdb, only in-frame clones are kept and a portion is missing. The data show approximately 150,000 clones, more than 70% seen once. The specimen sequenced was PBMCs. The receptors stem from a young man in good health and CMV-seropositive.

The chain employs TRBV19 and TRBJ2-3; TRBD2 agrees at 8 bases. Germline loops: CDR1 LNHDA, CDR2 SQIVND (reference sequence). This CDR3 comprises 18 residues. V lost 7 bases and J lost 3; bases outside the gene matches: 18. The CDR3 reads CASTHRGYSGMNTDTQYF. The CDR3 nucleotides read TGTGCCAGTACCCATAGGGGTTATAGCGGGATGAATACAGATACGCAGTATTTT. The variable domain in full, completed from reference TRBV19 and TRBJ2-3, reads DGGITQSPKYLFRKEGQNVTLSCEQNLNHDAMYWYRQDPGQGLRLIYYSQIVNDFQKGDIAEGYSVSREKKESFPLTVTSAQKNPTAFYLCASTHRGYSGMNTDTQYFGPGTRLTVL.

This chain uses TRBV28 with TRBJ2-1; 8 nucleotides agree with TRBD2. In germline, CDR1 is MDHEN, CDR2 SYDVKM. J was trimmed by 3 bases and V by 2 bases; bases with no gene match: 3. This CDR3 region has 15 residues. DNA of the CDR3: TGTGCCAGCAGTTTAAGGACTAGCTACTACAATGAGCAGTTCTTC. Its protein is CASSLRTSYYNEQFF.

V is TRBV28 and J is TRBJ2-1; 11 positions match TRBD2. Trimming at V came to 8 bases and at J to 9 bases, leaving 9 bases not matched to a gene. CDR3 length: 14 residues. Per germline, CDR1 MDHEN and CDR2 SYDVKM. The CDR3 region is CASELAGVGSEQFF. Here the CDR3 DNA reads TGTGCCAGCGAACTAGCGGGAGTAGGAAGTGAGCAGTTCTTC.